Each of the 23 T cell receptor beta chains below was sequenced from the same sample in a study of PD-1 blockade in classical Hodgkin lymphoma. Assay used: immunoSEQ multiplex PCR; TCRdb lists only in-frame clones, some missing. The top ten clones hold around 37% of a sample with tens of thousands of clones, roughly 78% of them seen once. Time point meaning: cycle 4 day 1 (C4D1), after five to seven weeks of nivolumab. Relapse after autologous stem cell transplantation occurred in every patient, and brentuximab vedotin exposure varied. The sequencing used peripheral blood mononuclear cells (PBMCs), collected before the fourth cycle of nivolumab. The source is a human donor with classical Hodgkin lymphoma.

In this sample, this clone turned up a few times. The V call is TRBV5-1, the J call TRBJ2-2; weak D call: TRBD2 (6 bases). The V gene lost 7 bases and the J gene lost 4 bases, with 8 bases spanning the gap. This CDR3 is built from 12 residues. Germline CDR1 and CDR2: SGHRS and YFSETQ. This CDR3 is CASRGTTGELFF. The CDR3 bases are TGCGCCAGCCGCGGGACCACCGGGGAGCTGTTTTTT.

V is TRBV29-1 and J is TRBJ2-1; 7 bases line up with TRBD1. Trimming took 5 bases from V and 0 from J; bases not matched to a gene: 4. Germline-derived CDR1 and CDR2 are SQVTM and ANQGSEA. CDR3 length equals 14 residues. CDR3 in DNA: TGCAGCGTTAAGGGACAGTACTCCTACAATGAGCAGTTCTTC. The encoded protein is CSVKGQYSYNEQFF.

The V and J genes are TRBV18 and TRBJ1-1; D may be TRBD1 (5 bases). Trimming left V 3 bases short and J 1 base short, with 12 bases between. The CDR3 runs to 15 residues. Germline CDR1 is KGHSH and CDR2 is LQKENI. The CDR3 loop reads CASSPRQLQNTEAFF. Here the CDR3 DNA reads TGTGCCAGCTCACCCCGACAGCTACAGAACACTGAAGCTTTCTTT. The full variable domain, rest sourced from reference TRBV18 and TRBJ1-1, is NAGVMQNPRHLVRRRGQEARLRCSPMKGHSHVYWYRQLPEEGLKFMVYLQKENIIDESGMPKERFSAEFPKEGPSILRIQQVVRGDSAAYFCASSPRQLQNTEAFFGQGTRLTVV.

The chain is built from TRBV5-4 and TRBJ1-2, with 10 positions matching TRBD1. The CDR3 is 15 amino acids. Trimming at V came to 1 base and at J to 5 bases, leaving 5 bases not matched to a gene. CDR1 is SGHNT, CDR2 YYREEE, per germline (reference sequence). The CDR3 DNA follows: TGTGCCAGCAGCTTGACCGGGACAGGGGTGTATGGCTACACCTTC. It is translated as CASSLTGTGVYGYTF.

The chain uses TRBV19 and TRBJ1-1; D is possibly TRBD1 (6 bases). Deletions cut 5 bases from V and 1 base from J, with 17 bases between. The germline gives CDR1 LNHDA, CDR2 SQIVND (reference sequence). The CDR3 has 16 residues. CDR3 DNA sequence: TGTGCCAGTAGTGCCCAGGGGTTGGGACCGAACACTGAAGCTTTCTTT. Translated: CASSAQGLGPNTEAFF.

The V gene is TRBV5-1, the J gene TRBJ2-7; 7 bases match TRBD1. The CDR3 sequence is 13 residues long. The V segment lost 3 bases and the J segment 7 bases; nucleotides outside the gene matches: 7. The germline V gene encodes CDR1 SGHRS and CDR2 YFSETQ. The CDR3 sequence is CASSWETGQEQYF. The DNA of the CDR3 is TGCGCCAGCAGCTGGGAGACAGGGCAGGAGCAGTACTTC.

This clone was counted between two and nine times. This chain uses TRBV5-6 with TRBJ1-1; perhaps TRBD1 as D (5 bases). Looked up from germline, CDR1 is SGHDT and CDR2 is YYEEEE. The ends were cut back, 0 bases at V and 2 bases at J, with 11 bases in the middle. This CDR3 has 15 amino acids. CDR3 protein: CASSLVGGTNTEAFF. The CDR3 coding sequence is TGTGCCAGCAGCTTGGTGGGGGGAACCAACACTGAAGCTTTCTTT.

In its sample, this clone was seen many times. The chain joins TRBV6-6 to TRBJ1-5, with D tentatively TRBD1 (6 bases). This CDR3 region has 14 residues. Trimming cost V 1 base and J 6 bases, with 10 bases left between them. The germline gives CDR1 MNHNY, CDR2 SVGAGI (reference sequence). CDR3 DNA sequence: TGTGCCAGCAGTTACTTGGGGGCGGGTCAGCCCCAGCATTTT. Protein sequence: CASSYLGAGQPQHF.

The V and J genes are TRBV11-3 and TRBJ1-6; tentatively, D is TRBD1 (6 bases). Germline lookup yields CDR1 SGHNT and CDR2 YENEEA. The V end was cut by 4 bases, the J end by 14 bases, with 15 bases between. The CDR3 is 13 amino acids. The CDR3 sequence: CASSSSQGTALHF. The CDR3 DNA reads TGTGCCAGCAGCTCTTCACAGGGTACGGCCCTCCACTTT.

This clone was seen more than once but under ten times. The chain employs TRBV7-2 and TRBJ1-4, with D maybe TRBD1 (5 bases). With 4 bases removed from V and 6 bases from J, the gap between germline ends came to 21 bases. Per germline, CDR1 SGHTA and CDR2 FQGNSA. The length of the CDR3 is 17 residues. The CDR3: CASSWVYRSGGDEKLFF. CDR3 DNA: TGTGCCAGCAGCTGGGTTTACAGGTCTGGGGGGGATGAAAAACTGTTTTTT.

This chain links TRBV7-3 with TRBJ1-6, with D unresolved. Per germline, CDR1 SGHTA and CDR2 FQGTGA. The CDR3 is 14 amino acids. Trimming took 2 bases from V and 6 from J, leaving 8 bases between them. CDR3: CASSLGSTNSPLHF. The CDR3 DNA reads TGTGCCAGCAGCTTAGGGTCTACTAATTCACCCCTCCACTTT.

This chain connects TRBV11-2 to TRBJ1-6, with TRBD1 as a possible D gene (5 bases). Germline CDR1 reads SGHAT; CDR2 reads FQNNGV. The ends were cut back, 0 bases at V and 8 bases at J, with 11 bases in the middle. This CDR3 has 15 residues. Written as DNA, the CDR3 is TGTGCCAGCAGCTTAGAGTATTCGGGGCATTCACCCCTCCACTTT. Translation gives CASSLEYSGHSPLHF.

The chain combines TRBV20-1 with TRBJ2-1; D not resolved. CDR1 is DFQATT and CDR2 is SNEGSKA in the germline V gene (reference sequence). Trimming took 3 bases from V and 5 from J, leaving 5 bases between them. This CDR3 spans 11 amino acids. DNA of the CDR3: TGCAGTGCTAGTCGCAACAATGAGCAGTTCTTC. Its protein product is CSASRNNEQFF.

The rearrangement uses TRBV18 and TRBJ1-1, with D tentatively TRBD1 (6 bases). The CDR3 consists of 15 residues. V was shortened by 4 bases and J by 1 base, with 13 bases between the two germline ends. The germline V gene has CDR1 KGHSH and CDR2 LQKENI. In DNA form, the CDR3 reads TGTGCCAGCTCACAGTCAGGGGCTGGGAACACTGAAGCTTTCTTT. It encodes CASSQSGAGNTEAFF.

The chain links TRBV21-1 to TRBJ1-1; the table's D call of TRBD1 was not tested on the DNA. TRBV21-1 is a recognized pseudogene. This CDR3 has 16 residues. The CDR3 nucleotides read TGTGCCAGCAGCACTCCCTCGGACAGGGGCCCCACTGAAGCTTTCTTT. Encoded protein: CASSTPSDRGPTEAFF.

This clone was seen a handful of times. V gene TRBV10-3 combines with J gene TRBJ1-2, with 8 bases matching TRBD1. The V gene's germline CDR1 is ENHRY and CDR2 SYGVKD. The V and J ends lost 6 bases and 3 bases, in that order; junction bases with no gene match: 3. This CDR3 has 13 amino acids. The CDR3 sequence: CAISIQGDYGYTF. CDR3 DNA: TGTGCCATCAGCATACAGGGGGACTATGGCTACACCTTC.

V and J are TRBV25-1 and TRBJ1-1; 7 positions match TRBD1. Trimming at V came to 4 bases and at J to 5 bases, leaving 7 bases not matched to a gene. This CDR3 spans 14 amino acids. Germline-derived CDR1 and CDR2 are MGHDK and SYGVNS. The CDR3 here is CASSADRVGTEAFF. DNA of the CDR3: TGTGCCAGCAGTGCCGACAGGGTTGGGACTGAAGCTTTCTTT.

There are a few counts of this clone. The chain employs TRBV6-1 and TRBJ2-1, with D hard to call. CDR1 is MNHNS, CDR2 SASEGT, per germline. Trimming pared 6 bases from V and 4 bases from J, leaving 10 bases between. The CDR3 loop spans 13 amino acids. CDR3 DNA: TGTGCCAGCAGCGGGCACACTTACAATGAGCAGTTCTTC. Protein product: CASSGHTYNEQFF.

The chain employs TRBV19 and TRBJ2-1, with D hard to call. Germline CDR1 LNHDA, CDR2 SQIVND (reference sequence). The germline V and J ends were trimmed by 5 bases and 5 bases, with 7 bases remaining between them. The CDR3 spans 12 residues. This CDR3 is CASSGLNNEQFF. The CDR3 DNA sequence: TGTGCCAGTAGTGGCCTAAACAATGAGCAGTTCTTC.

The CDR3 sequence is CASRAMLGSYNEQFF. For the CDR3, the DNA is TGTGCCAGCAGGGCTATGCTCGGCTCCTACAATGAGCAGTTCTTC. The chain employs TRBV2 and TRBJ2-1; D call uncertain. The germline V and J ends were trimmed by 6 bases and 0 bases, with 12 bases remaining between them. CDR1 is SNHLY and CDR2 is FYNNEI in the germline V gene. The CDR3 extends over 15 amino acids.

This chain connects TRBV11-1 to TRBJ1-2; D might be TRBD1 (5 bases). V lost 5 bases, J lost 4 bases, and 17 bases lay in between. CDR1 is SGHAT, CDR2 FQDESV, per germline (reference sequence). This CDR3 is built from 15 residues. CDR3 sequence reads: CASSPPGARVYGYTF. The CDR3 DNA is TGTGCCAGCAGCCCACCCGGGGCCCGTGTCTATGGCTACACCTTC.

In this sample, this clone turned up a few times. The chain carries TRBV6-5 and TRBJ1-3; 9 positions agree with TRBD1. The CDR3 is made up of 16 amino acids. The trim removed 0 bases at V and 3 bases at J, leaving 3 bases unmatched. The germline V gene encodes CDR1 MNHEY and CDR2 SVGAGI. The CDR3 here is CASSYSADRGGNTIYF. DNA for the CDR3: TGTGCCAGCAGTTACTCCGCGGACAGGGGTGGAAACACCATATATTTT.

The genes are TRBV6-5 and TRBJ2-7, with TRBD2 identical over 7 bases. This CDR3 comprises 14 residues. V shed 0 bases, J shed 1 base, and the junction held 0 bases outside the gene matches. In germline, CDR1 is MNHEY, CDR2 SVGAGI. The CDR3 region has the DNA TGTGCCAGCAGTTACTCGGGGGGGTCCTACGAGCAGTACTTC. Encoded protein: CASSYSGGSYEQYF.